This TCR beta chain derives from a study of blood T cell repertoires in COVID-19. For the study at large: The samples span acute and convalescent COVID-19 from the United States, Italy and Spain. T cells, B-cell-depleted T cells, or PBMCs provided the cDNA or gDNA that served as material.

The authors' processing: Quantification of nucleated cells was approximated via reference gene primer amplification. Only in-frame clones appear in the TCRdb table, and some are missing; sequencing was by immunoSEQ multiplex PCR. That table gives V, J and clone size, and the DNA gave D and trimming. In the table there are some 46,000 clones, roughly 74% of which are singletons. With 0 bases removed from V and 8 bases from J, the gap between germline ends came to 11 bases. Germline V gene lookup returns CDR1 PRHDT and CDR2 FYEKMQ (reference sequence). This CDR3 spans 14 amino acids. This TCR came from a man aged 80 or over with acute or convalescent COVID-19. The J gene is TRBJ2-1, the V gene TRBV13; maybe TRBD2 (5 bases). The sample was peripheral blood. The CDR3: CASSLGDSLYEQFF. The CDR3 coding sequence is TGTGCCAGCAGCTTAGGGGACTCTCTTTATGAGCAGTTCTTC.